This T cell receptor beta chain was retrieved from a study of T cells in tumors after PD-1 blockade. Whole-study context: Patients had no prior checkpoint blockade, systemic immunosuppressants, or anti-cancer therapy within 4 weeks. Patients received pembrolizumab 200 mg every 3 weeks or cemiplimab 350 mg every 2 weeks. Some patients also took daily vismodegib 150 mg during anti-PD-1 treatment.

Clones were read by immunoSEQ multiplex PCR, and TCRdb kept only the in-frame ones, dropping some. There are 4,000 to 5,000 clones in the sample; roughly 60% occur only once, and over 12% lies in the top ten. Findings and limits, study-wide: Some novel exhausted tumor clones appeared in pre-treatment blood, suggesting peripheral recruitment.

Regarding this clone: Its antigen is not known.

V lost 1 base to trimming and J lost 1 base; unmatched junction nucleotides: 7. CDR1 and CDR2 (germline): KGHSH, LQKENI. The CDR3 has 17 amino acids. The chain uses TRBV18 and TRBJ2-3; 8 nucleotides match TRBD2. Sequences were derived from tumor tissue, sampled after anti-PD-1 treatment. This clonotype was sampled from a human donor with basal cell carcinoma. The CDR3 sequence is CASSPRPGGAGTDTQYF. In DNA, the CDR3 is TGTGCCAGCTCACCACGCCCGGGGGGGGCTGGCACAGATACGCAGTATTTT.